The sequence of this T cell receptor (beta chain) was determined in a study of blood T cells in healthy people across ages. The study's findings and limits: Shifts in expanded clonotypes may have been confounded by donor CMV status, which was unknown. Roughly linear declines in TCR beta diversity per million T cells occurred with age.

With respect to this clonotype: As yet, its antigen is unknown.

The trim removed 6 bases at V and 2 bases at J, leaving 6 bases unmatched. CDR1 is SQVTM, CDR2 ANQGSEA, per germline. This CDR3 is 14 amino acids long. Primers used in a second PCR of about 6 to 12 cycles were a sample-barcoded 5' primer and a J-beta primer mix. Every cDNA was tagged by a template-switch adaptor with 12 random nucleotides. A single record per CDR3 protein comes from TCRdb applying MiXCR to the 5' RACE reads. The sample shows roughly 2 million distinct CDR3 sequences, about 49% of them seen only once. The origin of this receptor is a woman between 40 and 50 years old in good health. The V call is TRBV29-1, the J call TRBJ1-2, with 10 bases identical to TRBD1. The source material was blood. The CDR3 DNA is TGCAGCGTCCACCGGGACAGGGGAAACTATGGCTACACCTTC. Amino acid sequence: CSVHRDRGNYGYTF. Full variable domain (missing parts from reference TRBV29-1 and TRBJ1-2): SAVISQKPSRDICQRGTSLTIQCQVDSQVTMMFWYRQQPGQSLTLIATANQGSEATYESGFVIDKFPISRPNLTFSTLTVSNMSPEDSSIYLCSVHRDRGNYGYTFGSGTRLTVV.